This T cell receptor (beta chain) was sequenced for a study of shared clonotypes between healthy human individuals. The ends were cut back, 2 bases at V and 1 base at J, with 5 bases in the middle. The CDR3 extends over 13 amino acids. CDR1 and CDR2 (germline): SGHRS, YFSETQ. With regard to this clone: Its antigen is not known. Different DNA sequences within this sample yield the same CDR3.

The authors loaded 150 to 250 ng DNA, around 32,000 T cell genomes, into sorted-subset replicate PCRs. The table came from immunoSEQ multiplex PCR; TCRdb's copy has only in-frame clones and leaves some out. In the table there are a few million clones, roughly nine tenths of which are singletons. The healthy adult donors were HIV-negative and reported no recent acute infections or vaccinations. Study-wide points: In contrast to clonotypes shared by all four donors, non-shared clonotypes had lower generation probabilities. Generally, naive subsets (rather than memory subsets) showed larger estimated richness.

This TCR was recovered from a young man in good health. The V gene is TRBV5-1, the J gene TRBJ2-3; D call uncertain. Sample: naive CD4+ T cells sorted from blood. Described subset: CD45RA+ positively selected. As DNA, the CDR3 is TGCGCCAGCAGCTTTCCAGGCACAGATACGCAGTATTTT. Amino acid sequence: CASSFPGTDTQYF. Combining the CDR3 with reference TRBV5-1 and TRBJ2-3 gives the whole variable domain KAGVTQTPRYLIKTRGQQVTLSCSPISGHRSVSWYQQTPGQGLQFLFEYFSETQRNKGNFPGRFSGRQFSNSRSEMNVSTLELGDSALYLCASSFPGTDTQYFGPGTRLTVL.